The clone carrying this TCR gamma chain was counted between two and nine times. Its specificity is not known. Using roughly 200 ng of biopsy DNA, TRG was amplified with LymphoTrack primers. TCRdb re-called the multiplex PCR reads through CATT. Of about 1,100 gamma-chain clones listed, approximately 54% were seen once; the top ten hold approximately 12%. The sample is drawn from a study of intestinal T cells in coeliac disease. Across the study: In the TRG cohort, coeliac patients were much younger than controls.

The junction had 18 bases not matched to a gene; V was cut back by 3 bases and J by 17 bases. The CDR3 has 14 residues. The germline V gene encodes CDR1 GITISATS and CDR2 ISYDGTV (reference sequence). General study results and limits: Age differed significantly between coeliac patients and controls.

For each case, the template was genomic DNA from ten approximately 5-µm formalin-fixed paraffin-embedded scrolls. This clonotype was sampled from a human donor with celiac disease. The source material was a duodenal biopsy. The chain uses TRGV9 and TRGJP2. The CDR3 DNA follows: TGTGCCTTGTGGGAGTCATCTATTGACGGATCAAAGACGTTT. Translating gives CALWESSIDGSKTF.